These 12 T cell receptor beta chains were all obtained from the same sample, sequenced in a study of blood T cell repertoires in COVID-19. Sequencing used immunoSEQ multiplex PCR; TCRdb keeps in-frame clones, though not all of them. Of 25,000 to 30,000 clones listed, roughly 80% are singletons. Sequencing was carried out using peripheral blood. Receptors originate from a woman aged 60-75 years with acute or convalescent COVID-19.

This clone was counted once. The V call is TRBV29-1, the J call TRBJ2-1, with D perhaps TRBD1 (7 bases). This CDR3 has 14 amino acids. The germline V gene has CDR1 SQVTM and CDR2 ANQGSEA. Trimming removed 7 bases at V and 14 bases at J, with 27 bases between. CDR3 region: CSGGDRGLFGGEFF. Written as DNA, the CDR3 is TGCAGCGGGGGGGACAGAGGGCTATTTGGTGGGGAGTTCTTC.

The V gene is TRBV7-9, the J gene TRBJ2-7; D ambiguous. Germline CDR1 is SEHNR and CDR2 is FQNEAQ (reference sequence). CDR3 length: 12 amino acids. Trimming took 3 bases from V and 2 from J, leaving 5 bases between them. CDR3 nucleotides: TGTGCCAGCAGCTTTGGCCCCTACGAGCAGTACTTC. Protein sequence: CASSFGPYEQYF.

This clone was seen only a few times. The chain employs TRBV2 and TRBJ2-7, with 8 bases identical to TRBD1. CDR3 length equals 12 residues. Unmatched junction bases numbered 4, after V lost 6 bases and J lost 6 bases. Germline CDR1 SNHLY, CDR2 FYNNEI. The CDR3 DNA sequence: TGTGCCAGCAGAGATGACAGGGGCGAGCAGTACTTC. Its protein product is CASRDDRGEQYF.

This CDR3 is CASSLADFYGYTF. The CDR3 DNA follows: TGTGCCAGTAGTTTGGCGGACTTCTATGGCTACACCTTC. The chain couples TRBV19 to TRBJ1-2; D unresolved. CDR3 length equals 13 residues. The germline CDR1 and CDR2 sequences are LNHDA and SQIVND (reference sequence). The V end lost 5 bases, the J end lost 4 bases, and 11 bases lay between the germline ends.

The V gene is TRBV27, the J gene TRBJ1-5; D possibly corresponds to TRBD1 (5 bases). Germline V gene sequence: CDR1 MNHEY, CDR2 SMNVEV (reference sequence). Deletions cut 5 bases from V and 1 base from J, with 12 bases between. The CDR3 spans 15 residues. CDR3 sequence: CASSPRGVSNQPQHF. In DNA form, the CDR3 reads TGTGCCAGCAGTCCCCGGGGGGTGAGCAATCAGCCCCAGCATTTT.

This sequence joins TRBV6-6 and TRBJ1-4; no clear D gene. V lost 2 bases and J 0 bases, leaving 7 bases between the germline ends. CDR3 length equals 15 residues. The germline V gene has CDR1 MNHNY and CDR2 SVGAGI (reference sequence). CDR3 sequence reads: CASSYGGATNEKLFF. CDR3 coding DNA: TGTGCCAGCAGTTACGGAGGAGCAACTAATGAAAAACTGTTTTTT.

The chain recombines TRBV7-6 with TRBJ1-3; no clear D. This CDR3 spans 14 amino acids. Germline lookup yields CDR1 SGHVS and CDR2 FNYEAQ. Trimming removed 2 bases at V and 2 bases at J, with 7 bases between. The CDR3 nucleotides read TGTGCCAGCAGCTTAACAGCCCCTGGAAACACCATATATTTT. This translates into CASSLTAPGNTIYF.

The rearrangement joins TRBV6-5 to TRBJ1-2; perhaps TRBD1 as D (6 bases). The germline gives CDR1 MNHEY, CDR2 SVGAGI. The V and J ends lost 6 bases and 8 bases respectively, with 16 bases between them. The CDR3 has 13 amino acids. The CDR3 spells CASRTTGSSGYTF. DNA for the CDR3: TGTGCCAGCAGAACCACAGGGAGTAGCGGCTACACCTTC.

This clone was found once. The chain joins TRBV2 to TRBJ1-1; 9 bases are shared with TRBD1. The CDR3 totals 13 residues. Per germline, CDR1 SNHLY and CDR2 FYNNEI. V shed 5 bases, J shed 10 bases, and the junction held 8 bases outside the gene matches. CDR3 amino acids: CASSPDRGDGAFF. CDR3 DNA: TGTGCCAGCAGTCCGGACAGGGGCGACGGAGCTTTCTTT. Drawing the rest from reference TRBV2 and TRBJ1-1, the complete variable domain is EPEVTQTPSHQVTQMGQEVILRCVPISNHLYFYWYRQILGQKVEFLVSFYNNEISEKSEIFDDQFSVERPDGSNFTLKIRSTKLEDSAMYFCASSPDRGDGAFFGQGTRLTVV.

The chain carries TRBV11-2 and TRBJ1-5, with D possibly matching TRBD1 (6 bases). The germline V and J ends were trimmed by 1 base and 4 bases, with 20 bases remaining between them. Germline V gives CDR1 SGHAT, CDR2 FQNNGV. This CDR3 has 18 amino acids. CDR3 sequence (DNA): TGTGCCAGCAGCTTAGTATACCCCTTTCCGGACAGAAATCAGCCCCAGCATTTT. It is translated as CASSLVYPFPDRNQPQHF.

The chain is built from TRBV12-3 or TRBV12-4 and TRBJ1-5; TRBD1 might be the D (5 bases). This CDR3 has 13 residues. Trimming took off 7 bases at V and 5 bases at J, with 12 bases between the two ends. The CDR3 DNA follows: TGTGCCAGCATGGGGGGGTTACATCAGCCCCAGCATTTT. It codes for CASMGGLHQPQHF.

The chain employs TRBV28 and TRBJ2-3; possible D gene TRBD2, 6 bases. V was cut by 5 bases and J by 2 bases, with 8 bases left in between. Germline CDR1 MDHEN, CDR2 SYDVKM. This CDR3 has 13 residues. The CDR3 bases are TGTGCCAGCAGTAGCGGGCCCACAGATACGCAGTATTTT. It encodes CASSSGPTDTQYF.